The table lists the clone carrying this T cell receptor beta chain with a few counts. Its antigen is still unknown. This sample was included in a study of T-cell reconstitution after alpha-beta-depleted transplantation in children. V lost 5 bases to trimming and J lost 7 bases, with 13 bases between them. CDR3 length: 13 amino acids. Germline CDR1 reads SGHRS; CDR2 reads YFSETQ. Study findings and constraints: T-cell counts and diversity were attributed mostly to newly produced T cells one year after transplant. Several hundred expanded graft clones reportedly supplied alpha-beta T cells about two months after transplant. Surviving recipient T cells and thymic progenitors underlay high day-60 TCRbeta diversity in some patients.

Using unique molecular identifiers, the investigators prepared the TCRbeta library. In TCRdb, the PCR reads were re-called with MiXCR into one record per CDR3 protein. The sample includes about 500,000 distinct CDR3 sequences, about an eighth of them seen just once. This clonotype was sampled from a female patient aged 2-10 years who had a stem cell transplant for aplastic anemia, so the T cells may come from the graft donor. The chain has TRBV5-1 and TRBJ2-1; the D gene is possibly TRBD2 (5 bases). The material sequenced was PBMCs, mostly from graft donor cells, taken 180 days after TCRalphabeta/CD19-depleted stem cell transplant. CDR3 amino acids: CASSVGATNEQFF. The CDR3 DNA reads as TGCGCCAGCAGTGTGGGAGCCACGAATGAGCAGTTCTTC.